The next 15 T cell receptor beta chains were all read from a single sample in a study of Ad26.COV2.S vaccination and SARS-CoV-2 variants. TCRdb's table, derived via immunoSEQ multiplex PCR, lists solely in-frame clones and lacks some. The table shows about 320,000 clones, with 85% occurring only once. Treatment defined: some 20 received Ad26.COV2.S at low or high dose, single or two shots; roughly 5 received placebo; per-sample allocation not given. Day 63 following the first vaccine or placebo injection was when the samples were taken. The sequencing used peripheral blood, collected in a trial of Ad26.COV2.S vaccine versus placebo. These receptor sequences come from a person aged 18-65 years who received the Ad26.COV2.S COVID-19 vaccine or a placebo.

This chain uses TRBV5-1 with TRBJ2-1, with D maybe TRBD2 (6 bases). V was trimmed by 2 bases and J by 2 bases, leaving 11 bases between them. The CDR3 extends over 15 amino acids. Germline V gene sequence: CDR1 SGHRS, CDR2 YFSETQ. CDR3 in amino acids: CASSFRDSTYNEQFF. The CDR3 DNA is TGCGCCAGCAGCTTCCGGGACTCAACCTACAATGAGCAGTTCTTC.

This rearrangement joins TRBV7-9 to TRBJ1-2; D may be TRBD1 (5 bases). CDR1 and CDR2 from the germline V gene are SEHNR and FQNEAQ (reference sequence). The V end lost 6 bases, the J end lost 2 bases, and 16 bases lay between the germline ends. The CDR3 has 15 amino acids. CDR3 amino acids: CASSKTLGENYGYTF. CDR3 DNA: TGTGCCAGCAGTAAGACGCTGGGGGAAAACTATGGCTACACCTTC.

The chain joins TRBV6-6 to TRBJ2-2; no definite D call. CDR1 and CDR2 from the germline V gene are MNHNY and SVGAGI (reference sequence). V shed 5 bases and J shed 6 bases, with 10 bases lying between them. This CDR3 has 13 amino acids. The CDR3 reads CASSTESAGELFF. The CDR3 DNA reads TGTGCCAGCAGTACGGAGTCGGCCGGGGAGCTGTTTTTT.

This clone was seen a handful of times. The J gene is TRBJ1-2, the V gene TRBV19, with D unresolved. Deletions cut 3 bases from V and 0 bases from J, with 8 bases between. Per the germline V gene, CDR1 is LNHDA and CDR2 is SQIVND (reference sequence). There are 14 residues in the CDR3. CDR3 protein: CASSMNTANYGYTF. CDR3 nucleotides: TGTGCCAGTAGTATGAATACAGCTAACTATGGCTACACCTTC. The full variable domain, rest sourced from reference TRBV19 and TRBJ1-2, is DGGITQSPKYLFRKEGQNVTLSCEQNLNHDAMYWYRQDPGQGLRLIYYSQIVNDFQKGDIAEGYSVSREKKESFPLTVTSAQKNPTAFYLCASSMNTANYGYTFGSGTRLTVV.

The V gene is TRBV19, the J gene TRBJ1-2; 7 positions agree with TRBD1. Unmatched junction bases numbered 20, after V lost 9 bases and J lost 4 bases. The CDR3 extends over 17 amino acids. Germline V lookup: CDR1 LNHDA, CDR2 SQIVND (reference sequence). The DNA for the CDR3 is TGTGCCAGACACCACAAAGTAACGACAGGGAGGGGCTATGGCTACACCTTC. Translated: CARHHKVTTGRGYGYTF.

This chain links TRBV14 with TRBJ2-1, with 7 bases that match TRBD1. Germline-derived CDR1 and CDR2 are SGHDN and FVKESK. V gave up 0 bases and J gave up 4 bases; unmatched junction bases: 12. The CDR3 sequence is 18 residues long. CDR3: CASSQDGNGRGSYNEQFF. CDR3 nucleotides: TGTGCCAGCAGCCAAGACGGCAACGGCAGGGGGTCGTACAATGAGCAGTTCTTC.

The rearrangement links TRBV15 to TRBJ1-3; D not resolved. The V gene's germline CDR1 is LNHNV and CDR2 YYDKDF (reference sequence). V lost 0 bases and J lost 2, with 8 bases in between. The CDR3 runs 15 residues. The chain's CDR3 is CATSRDASTGNTIYF. The CDR3 bases are TGTGCCACCAGCAGAGATGCGTCTACTGGAAACACCATATATTTT.

The V and J genes are TRBV7-2 and TRBJ1-3, with D uncertain. CDR3 length: 14 amino acids. Deletions cut 4 bases from V and 0 bases from J, with 7 bases between. The germline gives CDR1 SGHTA, CDR2 FQGNSA. CDR3 amino acids: CASSYTGSGNTIYF. CDR3 nucleotides: TGTGCCAGCAGCTACACTGGCTCTGGAAACACCATATATTTT.

This sequence joins TRBV11-3 and TRBJ2-2; the match to TRBD2 covers 10 bases. Germline V gene data show CDR1 as SGHNT and CDR2 as YENEEA. There are 18 residues in the CDR3. V lost 1 base to trimming and J lost 3 bases; unmatched junction nucleotides: 8. The CDR3 spells CASSLGGLAAGDTGELFF. In DNA form, the CDR3 reads TGTGCCAGCAGCTTAGGAGGACTAGCGGCCGGGGACACCGGGGAGCTGTTTTTT.

V usage is TRBV9 and J usage is TRBJ2-1; 7 nucleotides align to TRBD1. The germline CDR1 and CDR2 sequences are SGDLS and YYNGEE. The CDR3 sequence is 14 residues long. With 2 bases clipped from V and 7 bases from J, the junction kept 6 bases outside the gene matches. The CDR3 loop reads CASSVTGKMNEQFF. The CDR3, as DNA: TGTGCCAGCAGCGTGACAGGGAAAATGAATGAGCAGTTCTTC.

This sequence joins TRBV28 and TRBJ1-2, with D perhaps TRBD1 (5 bases). Germline V CDR1 and CDR2: MDHEN, SYDVKM. This CDR3 contains 15 residues. The V gene lost 6 bases and the J gene lost 8 bases, with 22 bases spanning the gap. The chain's CDR3 is CASRGGVEPGLGYTF. CDR3 in DNA: TGTGCCAGCAGGGGGGGAGTAGAACCGGGCCTCGGCTACACCTTC.

The rearrangement uses TRBV11-2 and TRBJ2-7; 8 nucleotides line up with TRBD2. The V segment lost 8 bases and the J segment 6 bases; nucleotides outside the gene matches: 9. Germline CDR1 is SGHAT and CDR2 is FQNNGV. The CDR3 length is 13 residues. CDR3 residues: CASRSGGLFEQYF. The CDR3, as DNA: TGTGCCAGCCGATCGGGGGGGCTCTTCGAGCAGTACTTC.

V and J are TRBV7-9 and TRBJ2-3; the D is unclear. The CDR3 covers 13 residues. Looked up from germline, CDR1 is SEHNR and CDR2 is FQNEAQ (reference sequence). Trimming left V 1 base short and J 4 bases short, with 6 bases between. CDR3 sequence reads: CASSLDSADTQYF. Written as DNA, the CDR3 is TGTGCCAGCAGCTTAGATTCGGCAGATACGCAGTATTTT.

This clone was recorded only once. The chain links TRBV28 to TRBJ2-1; D call uncertain. V lost 6 bases and J 4 bases, leaving 13 bases between the germline ends. Germline lookup yields CDR1 MDHEN and CDR2 SYDVKM. There are 14 residues in the CDR3. This CDR3 reads CASRLQRTYNEQFF. The CDR3 DNA follows: TGTGCCAGCAGATTACAGAGAACTTACAATGAGCAGTTCTTC.

V is TRBV2 and J is TRBJ2-3; possibly TRBD1 or TRBD2 for D (7 bases each). CDR1 is SNHLY, CDR2 FYNNEI, per germline. CDR3 length: 13 residues. Trimming cost V 10 bases and J 1 base, with 12 bases left between them. The CDR3 bases are TGTGCCACCAGGGGGGGACGCACAGATACGCAGTATTTT. Translated, it gives CATRGGRTDTQYF.